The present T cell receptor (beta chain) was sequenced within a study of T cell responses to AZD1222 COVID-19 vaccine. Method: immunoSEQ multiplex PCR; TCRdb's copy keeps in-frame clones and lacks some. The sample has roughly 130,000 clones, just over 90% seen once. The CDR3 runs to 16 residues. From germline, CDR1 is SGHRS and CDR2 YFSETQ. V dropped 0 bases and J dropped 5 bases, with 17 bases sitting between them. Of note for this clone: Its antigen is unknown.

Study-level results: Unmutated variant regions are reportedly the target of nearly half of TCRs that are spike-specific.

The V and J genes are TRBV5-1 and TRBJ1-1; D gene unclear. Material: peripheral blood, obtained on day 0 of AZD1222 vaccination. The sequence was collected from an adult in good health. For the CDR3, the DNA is TGCGCCAGCAGCTTGGTTCAGGTTCTTCAAGGGACTGAAGCTTTCTTT. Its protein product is CASSLVQVLQGTEAFF.